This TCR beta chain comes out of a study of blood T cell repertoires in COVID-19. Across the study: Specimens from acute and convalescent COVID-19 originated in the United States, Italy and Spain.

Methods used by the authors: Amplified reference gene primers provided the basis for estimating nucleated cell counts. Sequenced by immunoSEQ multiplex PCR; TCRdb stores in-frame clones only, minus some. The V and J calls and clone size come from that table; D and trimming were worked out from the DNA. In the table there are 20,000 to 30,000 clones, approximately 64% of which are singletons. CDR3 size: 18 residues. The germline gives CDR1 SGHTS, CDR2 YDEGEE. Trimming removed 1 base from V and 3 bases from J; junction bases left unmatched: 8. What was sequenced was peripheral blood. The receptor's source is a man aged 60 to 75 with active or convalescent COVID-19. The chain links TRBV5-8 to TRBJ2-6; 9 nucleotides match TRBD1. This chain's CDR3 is CASSLWGQGYFGANVLTF. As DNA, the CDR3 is TGTGCCAGCAGCTTGTGGGGACAGGGTTACTTTGGGGCCAACGTCCTGACTTTC.